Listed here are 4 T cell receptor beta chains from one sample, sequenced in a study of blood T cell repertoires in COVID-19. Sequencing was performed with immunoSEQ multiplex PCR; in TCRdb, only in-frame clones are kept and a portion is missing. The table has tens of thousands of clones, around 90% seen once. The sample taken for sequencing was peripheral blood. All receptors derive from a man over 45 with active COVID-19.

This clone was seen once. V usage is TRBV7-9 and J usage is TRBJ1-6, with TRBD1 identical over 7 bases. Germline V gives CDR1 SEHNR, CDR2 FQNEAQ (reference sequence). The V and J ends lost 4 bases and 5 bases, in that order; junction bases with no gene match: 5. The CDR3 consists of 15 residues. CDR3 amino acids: CASSSGTVNNSPLHF. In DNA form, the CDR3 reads TGTGCCAGCAGCTCCGGGACAGTTAATAATTCACCCCTCCACTTT.

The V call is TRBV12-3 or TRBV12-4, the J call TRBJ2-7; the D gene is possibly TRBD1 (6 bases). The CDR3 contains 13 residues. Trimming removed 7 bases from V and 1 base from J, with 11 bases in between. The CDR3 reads CASTETGSYEQYF. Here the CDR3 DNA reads TGTGCCAGCACCGAGACAGGTTCCTACGAGCAGTACTTC.

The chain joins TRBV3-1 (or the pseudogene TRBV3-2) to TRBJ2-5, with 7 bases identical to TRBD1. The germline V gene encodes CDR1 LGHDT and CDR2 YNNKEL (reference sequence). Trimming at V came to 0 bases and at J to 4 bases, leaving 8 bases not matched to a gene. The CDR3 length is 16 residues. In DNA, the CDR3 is TGTGCCAGCAGCCAAGATAGTCAGGGGGTTGGAGAGACCCAGTACTTC. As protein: CASSQDSQGVGETQYF.

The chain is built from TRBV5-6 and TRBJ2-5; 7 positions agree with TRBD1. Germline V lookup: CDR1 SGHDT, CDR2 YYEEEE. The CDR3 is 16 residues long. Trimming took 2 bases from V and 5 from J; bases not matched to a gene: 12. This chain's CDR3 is CASSFRVSGGGETQYF. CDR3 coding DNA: TGTGCCAGCAGCTTCCGTGTATCAGGGGGTGGCGAGACCCAGTACTTC. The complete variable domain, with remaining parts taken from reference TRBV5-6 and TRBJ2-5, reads DAGVTQSPTHLIKTRGQQVTLRCSPKSGHDTVSWYQQALGQGPQFIFQYYEEEERQRGNFPDRFSGHQFPNYSSELNVNALLLGDSALYLCASSFRVSGGGETQYFGPGTRLLVL.